The 13 T cell receptor beta chains reported below all come from one sample, sequenced in a study of blood T cell repertoires in COVID-19. Repertoires were generated with immunoSEQ multiplex PCR, while TCRdb's copy carries only in-frame clones and drops some. This sample yields fewer than 200,000 clones, of which roughly 85% are seen a single time; around 20% belongs to the top ten. Sequencing was done on a sample of PBMCs or T cells enriched from blood (not recorded which). The origin of the receptors is an older woman in a cohort exposed to, infected with or recovered from COVID-19 (not recorded which).

The rearrangement joins TRBV28 to TRBJ1-2; D is possibly TRBD1 (5 bases). This CDR3 has 11 amino acids. Trimming took 11 bases from V and 4 from J, leaving 11 bases between them. Per the germline V gene, CDR1 is MDHEN and CDR2 is SYDVKM. CDR3: CAVTGGYGYTF. The CDR3 DNA follows: TGTGCCGTAACGGGGGGCTATGGCTACACCTTC.

This chain joins TRBV7-3 and TRBJ1-5, with D tentatively TRBD1 (5 bases). The CDR3 is made up of 13 amino acids. Trimming cost V 2 bases and J 7 bases, with 9 bases left between them. Germline V gives CDR1 SGHTA, CDR2 FQGTGA. The CDR3 region has the DNA TGTGCCAGCAGCTTAGGGGCAGGCCAGCCCCAGCATTTT. Protein: CASSLGAGQPQHF. Filled out from reference TRBV7-3 and TRBJ1-5, the complete variable domain reads GAGVSQTPSNKVTEKGKYVELRCDPISGHTALYWYRQSLGQGPEFLIYFQGTGAADDSGLPNDRFFAVRPEGSVSTLKIQRTERGDSAVYLCASSLGAGQPQHFGDGTRLSIL.

V usage is TRBV5-4 and J usage is TRBJ2-1; tentative D call: TRBD2 (7 bases). The CDR3 extends over 15 amino acids. In germline, CDR1 is SGHNT, CDR2 YYREEE (reference sequence). V was pared by 3 bases and J by 0 bases, with 10 bases between. CDR3 bases: TGTGCCAGCAGCTCGGGGGGCATCTCCTACAATGAGCAGTTCTTC. Translation: CASSSGGISYNEQFF.

The V and J genes are TRBV5-1 and TRBJ2-5; TRBD1 matches at 8 bases. The germline gives CDR1 SGHRS, CDR2 YFSETQ. This CDR3 spans 14 amino acids. J was trimmed by 3 bases and V by 3 bases; bases with no gene match: 4. CDR3 residues: CASSWTTGEETQYF. The CDR3 DNA reads as TGCGCCAGCAGCTGGACGACAGGGGAAGAGACCCAGTACTTC.

The table lists this clone with a few counts. The chain joins TRBV20-1 to TRBJ1-5, with D possibly being TRBD1 (6 bases). Germline lookup yields CDR1 DFQATT and CDR2 SNEGSKA (reference sequence). The CDR3 loop spans 14 amino acids. Trimming pared 3 bases from V and 6 bases from J, leaving 15 bases between. Here the CDR3 DNA reads TGCAGTGCTAGTCTCGCCAGGGGTGGTCAGCCCCAGCATTTT. Amino acid sequence: CSASLARGGQPQHF.

V is TRBV11-2 and J is TRBJ2-1, with a weak D call TRBD1 (6 bases). The CDR3 sequence is 15 residues long. Germline-derived CDR1 and CDR2 are SGHAT and FQNNGV. V dropped 1 base and J dropped 11 bases, with 18 bases sitting between them. As DNA, the CDR3 is TGTGCCAGCAGCTTAGGGCCACAGGGATGGGGGAAGCAGTTCTTC. It encodes CASSLGPQGWGKQFF.

The genes are TRBV28 and TRBJ1-5, with unresolved D. V lost 4 bases, J lost 8 bases, and 9 bases lay in between. CDR1 and CDR2 from the germline V gene are MDHEN and SYDVKM. CDR3 size: 12 residues. CDR3 in DNA: TGTGCCAGCAGTTCATACCCGGAGCCCCAGCATTTT. It yields the protein CASSSYPEPQHF.

This clone was detected a few times. The chain couples TRBV7-9 to TRBJ1-1; possible D gene TRBD1, 6 bases. The CDR3 has 14 residues. V lost 3 bases to trimming and J lost 5 bases, with 13 bases between them. Germline assignment: CDR1 SEHNR and CDR2 FQNEAQ (reference sequence). The CDR3 loop is CASSFRGQGTEAFF. CDR3 sequence (DNA): TGTGCCAGCAGCTTCAGGGGTCAGGGTACTGAAGCTTTCTTT.

The chain combines TRBV28 with TRBJ1-5; D remains unclear. V lost 5 bases to trimming and J lost 12 bases, with 17 bases between them. Germline CDR1 is MDHEN and CDR2 is SYDVKM. This CDR3 comprises 13 residues. Written as DNA, the CDR3 is TGTGCCAGCAGTCCCGGGGAAGATGGGATCCAGCATTTT. As protein: CASSPGEDGIQHF.

This chain uses TRBV6-6 with TRBJ2-1; D is possibly TRBD2 (6 bases). V was clipped by 10 bases and J by 0 bases, with 13 bases between them. The CDR3 extends over 14 amino acids. The germline gives CDR1 MNHNY, CDR2 SVGAGI (reference sequence). This CDR3 reads CATSAGSSYNEQFF. The DNA of the CDR3 is TGTGCCACCTCTGCGGGGAGCTCCTACAATGAGCAGTTCTTC.

This clone was counted once. V gene TRBV19 combines with J gene TRBJ2-1; a possible D gene is TRBD2 (6 bases). The CDR3 has 16 residues. Germline assignment: CDR1 LNHDA and CDR2 SQIVND (reference sequence). V was clipped by 4 bases and J by 4 bases, with 17 bases between them. The CDR3 reads CASSTPRAGLYNEQFF. The CDR3 bases are TGTGCCAGTAGTACCCCCCGGGCGGGACTGTACAATGAGCAGTTCTTC.

The chain links TRBV7-9 to TRBJ2-5, with D unclear. Germline V gene sequence: CDR1 SEHNR, CDR2 FQNEAQ (reference sequence). The CDR3 is 13 residues long. V was pared by 4 bases and J by 1 base, with 7 bases between. CDR3 sequence (DNA): TGTGCCAGCAGCTCCTCGGGCCAAGAGACCCAGTACTTC. This encodes CASSSSGQETQYF.

This clone has more than one count but fewer than ten. The gene calls are TRBV19 and TRBJ1-2, with a possible D match to TRBD1 (5 bases). This CDR3 spans 13 amino acids. From germline, CDR1 is LNHDA and CDR2 SQIVND (reference sequence). The V end was cut by 3 bases, the J end by 2 bases, with 7 bases between. CDR3: CASSMDTNYGYTF. DNA for the CDR3: TGTGCCAGTAGTATGGACACCAACTATGGCTACACCTTC.